This T cell receptor (beta chain) was sequenced in a study of memory CD4+ T cells and cytomegalovirus serostatus. Study in general: Donors were healthy Belgian adults, several CMV seropositive and 20 to 25 seronegative. Findings and limits, study-wide: Suggested: most of the CMV-linked TCR signature lies in CD4+ memory cells. A US-trained random forest predicted CMV serostatus with median AUC around 0.9. Each of 60 to 80 CMV-associated TCRbeta sequences occurred in one to five individuals.

Single viable CD3+CD4+CD8-CD45RO+ cells were sorted as the memory CD4+ T cells. This clone has only one observation. Its antigen remains unknown. CDR1 and CDR2 from the germline V gene are MNHNS and SASEGT. The V segment lost 7 bases and the J segment 8 bases; nucleotides outside the gene matches: 9. This CDR3 contains 13 residues. TCRdb's table, derived via immunoSEQ multiplex PCR, lists solely in-frame clones and lacks some. This table holds about 59,000 clones, 80% found once. The J gene is TRBJ1-2, the V gene TRBV6-1; 8 positions match TRBD1. The clonotype was recovered from an adult in good health and CMV-seronegative. Some clones in this sample may be carry-over from other donors' samples. Sequenced sample: memory CD4+ T cells from blood. CDR3 DNA: TGTGCCAGCACCCCTCAGGACAGGGCCGGCTACACCTTC. Encoded protein: CASTPQDRAGYTF.